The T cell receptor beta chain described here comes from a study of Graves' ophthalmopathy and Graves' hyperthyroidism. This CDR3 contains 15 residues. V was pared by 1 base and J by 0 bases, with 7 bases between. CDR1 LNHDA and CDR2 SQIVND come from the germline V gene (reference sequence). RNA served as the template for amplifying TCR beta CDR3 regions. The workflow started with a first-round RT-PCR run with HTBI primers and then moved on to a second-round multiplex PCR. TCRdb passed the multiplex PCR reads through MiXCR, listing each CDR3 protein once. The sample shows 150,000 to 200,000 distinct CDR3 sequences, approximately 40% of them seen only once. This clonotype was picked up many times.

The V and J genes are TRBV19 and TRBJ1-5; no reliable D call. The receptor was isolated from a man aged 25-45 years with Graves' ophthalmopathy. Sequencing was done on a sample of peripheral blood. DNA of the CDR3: TGTGCCAGTAGTATAGCTCACAGTAGCAATCAGCCCCAGCATTTT. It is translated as CASSIAHSSNQPQHF.